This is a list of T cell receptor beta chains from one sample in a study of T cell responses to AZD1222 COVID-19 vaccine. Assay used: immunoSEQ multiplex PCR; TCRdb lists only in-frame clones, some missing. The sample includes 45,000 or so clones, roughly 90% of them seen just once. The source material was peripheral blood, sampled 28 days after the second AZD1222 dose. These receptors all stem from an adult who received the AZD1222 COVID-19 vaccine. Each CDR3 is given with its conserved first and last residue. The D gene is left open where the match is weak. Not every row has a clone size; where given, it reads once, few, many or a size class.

cdr3_aa: CASSGTGIHGYTF
cdr3_nt: TGTGCCAGCAGCGGGACAGGGATCCATGGCTACACCTTC
j_call: TRBJ1-2
clone_size: NA
d_call: TRBD1
v_call: TRBV9

cdr3_aa: CASSLLSSGELFF
cdr3_nt: TGTGCCAGCAGTTTGCTTAGTTCCGGGGAGCTGTTTTTT
j_call: TRBJ2-2
clone_size: NA
d_call: NA
v_call: TRBV12-3/TRBV12-4

cdr3_aa: CASSLREVAFF
cdr3_nt: TGTGCCAGCAGTCTCAGGGAAGTGGCTTTCTTT
j_call: TRBJ1-1
clone_size: NA
d_call: NA
v_call: TRBV12-3/TRBV12-4

cdr3_aa: CASSQNVGAAGGRNEQFF
cdr3_nt: TGTGCCAGCAGCCAAAATGTCGGGGCTGCGGGAGGGCGGAATGAGCAGTTCTTC
j_call: TRBJ2-1
clone_size: NA
d_call: TRBD2
v_call: TRBV3-1/TRBV3-2

cdr3_aa: CASSPQGAVAGNTIYF
cdr3_nt: TGTGCCAGCAGCCCACAGGGGGCGGTAGCTGGAAACACCATATATTTT
j_call: TRBJ1-3
clone_size: NA
d_call: TRBD1
v_call: TRBV3-1/TRBV3-2

cdr3_aa: CASSRLAGANVLSTDTQYF
cdr3_nt: TGTGCCAGCAGTCGGCTAGCGGGAGCGAATGTCCTTAGCACAGATACGCAGTATTTT
j_call: TRBJ2-3
clone_size: NA
d_call: TRBD2
v_call: TRBV27

cdr3_aa: CSASEGLHQPQHF
cdr3_nt: TGCAGTGCTAGTGAGGGGCTCCATCAGCCCCAGCATTTT
j_call: TRBJ1-5
clone_size: NA
d_call: NA
v_call: TRBV20-1

cdr3_aa: CASSLGGGASSGNTIYF
cdr3_nt: TGTGCCAGCAGCTTAGGTGGTGGGGCTAGCTCTGGAAACACCATATATTTT
j_call: TRBJ1-3
clone_size: NA
d_call: NA
v_call: TRBV7-6

cdr3_aa: CASSLGGRGETQYF
cdr3_nt: TGTGCCAGCAGTTTAGGCGGGAGAGGAGAGACCCAGTACTTC
j_call: TRBJ2-5
clone_size: NA
d_call: TRBD2
v_call: TRBV28

cdr3_aa: CATRSSGRAGGNEQFF
cdr3_nt: TGTGCCACCAGGTCTAGCGGGAGGGCCGGGGGCAATGAGCAGTTCTTC
j_call: TRBJ2-1
clone_size: NA
d_call: TRBD2
v_call: TRBV24-1

cdr3_aa: CASSQTSGRAGEQFF
cdr3_nt: TGTGCCAGCAGCCAGACTAGCGGGAGGGCAGGTGAGCAGTTCTTC
j_call: TRBJ2-1
clone_size: NA
d_call: TRBD2
v_call: TRBV9

cdr3_aa: CAISNRQGVIYGYTF
cdr3_nt: TGTGCCATCAGCAACAGACAGGGGGTCATCTATGGCTACACCTTC
j_call: TRBJ1-2
clone_size: NA
d_call: TRBD1
v_call: TRBV10-3

cdr3_aa: CASSKAGGSGANVLTF
cdr3_nt: TGTGCCAGCAGCAAAGCGGGAGGCTCTGGGGCCAACGTCCTGACTTTC
j_call: TRBJ2-6
clone_size: NA
d_call: TRBD2
v_call: TRBV6-2/TRBV6-3

cdr3_aa: CASRTSGRGEQYF
cdr3_nt: TGTGCCAGCAGGACTAGCGGGAGAGGCGAGCAGTACTTC
j_call: TRBJ2-7
clone_size: NA
d_call: TRBD2
v_call: TRBV27

cdr3_aa: CASSLGGYSYEQYF
cdr3_nt: TGTGCCAGCAGCTTAGGCGGTTACTCCTACGAGCAGTACTTC
j_call: TRBJ2-7
clone_size: NA
d_call: NA
v_call: TRBV5-6

cdr3_aa: CASSGGTGLVAEQFF
cdr3_nt: TGCGCCAGCAGTGGGGGGACGGGACTAGTTGCTGAGCAGTTCTTC
j_call: TRBJ2-1
clone_size: NA
d_call: TRBD2
v_call: TRBV10-2

cdr3_aa: CASSLARNSPLHF
cdr3_nt: TGTGCCAGCAGCTTGGCCCGAAATTCACCCCTCCACTTT
j_call: TRBJ1-6
clone_size: NA
d_call: NA
v_call: TRBV5-4

cdr3_aa: CASRAGDQPQHF
cdr3_nt: TGTGCCAGCAGAGCCGGGGATCAGCCCCAGCATTTT
j_call: TRBJ1-5
clone_size: NA
d_call: NA
v_call: TRBV12-3/TRBV12-4

cdr3_aa: CAISGTGTGTQPQHF
cdr3_nt: TGTGCCATCAGTGGGACCGGGACAGGGACTCAGCCCCAGCATTTT
j_call: TRBJ1-5
clone_size: NA
d_call: TRBD1
v_call: TRBV10-3

cdr3_aa: CASRWGGANSPLHF
cdr3_nt: TGTGCCAGCAGATGGGGAGGGGCTAATTCACCCCTCCACTTT
j_call: TRBJ1-6
clone_size: NA
d_call: NA
v_call: TRBV27

cdr3_aa: CASSLGTTPNYEQYF
cdr3_nt: TGCGCCAGCAGCCTGGGTACAACCCCTAATTACGAGCAGTACTTC
j_call: TRBJ2-7
clone_size: NA
d_call: NA
v_call: TRBV4-3

cdr3_aa: CSVGARLSGGYTF
cdr3_nt: TGCAGCGTAGGGGCCCGATTAAGTGGTGGCTACACCTTC
j_call: TRBJ1-2
clone_size: NA
d_call: NA
v_call: TRBV29-1

cdr3_aa: CASSARTNLKSDSPLHF
cdr3_nt: TGTGCCAGCAGCGCACGGACGAACCTAAAATCGGATTCACCCCTCCACTTT
j_call: TRBJ1-6
clone_size: NA
d_call: NA
v_call: TRBV11-2

cdr3_aa: CASSSRGQGRFF
cdr3_nt: TGTGCCAGCAGCTCCAGGGGCCAGGGCCGGTTCTTC
j_call: TRBJ2-1
clone_size: few
d_call: NA
v_call: TRBV11-2

cdr3_aa: CASSRRKIADRGTEAFF
cdr3_nt: TGTGCCAGCAGTCGTAGGAAAATTGCGGACAGGGGCACTGAAGCTTTCTTT
j_call: TRBJ1-1
clone_size: NA
d_call: TRBD1
v_call: TRBV6-6

cdr3_aa: CASSGTGTTSTYEQYF
cdr3_nt: TGTGCCAGCAGCGGTACCGGGACAACTTCGACCTACGAGCAGTACTTC
j_call: TRBJ2-7
clone_size: NA
d_call: NA
v_call: TRBV7-9

cdr3_aa: CASSFGVGGPLKREQFF
cdr3_nt: TGTGCCAGCAGCTTCGGAGTTGGGGGGCCTCTTAAAAGGGAGCAGTTCTTC
j_call: TRBJ2-1
clone_size: NA
d_call: NA
v_call: TRBV7-9

cdr3_aa: CASSYGTGANYGYTF
cdr3_nt: TGTGCCAGCAGCTACGGGACAGGGGCTAACTATGGCTACACCTTC
j_call: TRBJ1-2
clone_size: NA
d_call: TRBD1
v_call: TRBV5-6

cdr3_aa: CASKTFNEQFF
cdr3_nt: TGTGCCAGCAAGACGTTCAATGAGCAGTTCTTC
j_call: TRBJ2-1
clone_size: NA
d_call: NA
v_call: TRBV2

cdr3_aa: CASSISGSSYEQYF
cdr3_nt: TGTGCCAGCAGCATTAGCGGCAGCTCCTACGAGCAGTACTTC
j_call: TRBJ2-7
clone_size: once
d_call: NA
v_call: TRBV7-2

cdr3_aa: CASRRGGAGTEAFF
cdr3_nt: TGTGCCAGCAGGCGAGGGGGGGCCGGCACTGAAGCTTTCTTT
j_call: TRBJ1-1
clone_size: NA
d_call: NA
v_call: TRBV28

cdr3_aa: CASSVGTANYGYTF
cdr3_nt: TGTGCCAGCAGCGTAGGCACGGCGAACTATGGCTACACCTTC
j_call: TRBJ1-2
clone_size: once
d_call: NA
v_call: TRBV9

cdr3_aa: CASSGGGSYEQYF
cdr3_nt: TGTGCCAGCAGTGGAGGAGGCTCCTACGAGCAGTACTTC
j_call: TRBJ2-7
clone_size: NA
d_call: NA
v_call: TRBV2

cdr3_aa: CASSFGTAQETQYF
cdr3_nt: TGCGCCAGCAGCTTCGGAACCGCCCAAGAGACCCAGTACTTC
j_call: TRBJ2-5
clone_size: NA
d_call: NA
v_call: TRBV5-1

cdr3_aa: CASSSQGNSYEQYF
cdr3_nt: TGTGCCAGCAGCTCACAGGGAAACTCCTACGAGCAGTACTTC
j_call: TRBJ2-7
clone_size: NA
d_call: NA
v_call: TRBV7-9

cdr3_aa: CSVGEGNTEAFF
cdr3_nt: TGCAGCGTTGGTGAGGGAAACACTGAAGCTTTCTTT
j_call: TRBJ1-1
clone_size: once
d_call: NA
v_call: TRBV29-1

cdr3_aa: CAWSVGAAVRKKYNSPLHF
cdr3_nt: TGTGCCTGGAGTGTAGGCGCCGCCGTCAGGAAAAAATATAATTCACCCCTCCACTTT
j_call: TRBJ1-6
clone_size: NA
d_call: NA
v_call: TRBV30

cdr3_aa: CASSLAVGNYNEQFF
cdr3_nt: TGCGCCAGCAGCTTGGCCGTGGGTAATTACAATGAGCAGTTCTTC
j_call: TRBJ2-1
clone_size: NA
d_call: NA
v_call: TRBV5-1

cdr3_aa: CASSVQSYSNQPQHF
cdr3_nt: TGTGCCAGCAGCGTACAAAGCTATAGCAATCAGCCCCAGCATTTT
j_call: TRBJ1-5
clone_size: NA
d_call: NA
v_call: TRBV5-6

cdr3_aa: CASSSSGRGTDTQYF
cdr3_nt: TGTGCCAGCAGTTCGAGCGGGAGAGGCACAGATACGCAGTATTTT
j_call: TRBJ2-3
clone_size: NA
d_call: TRBD2
v_call: TRBV2

cdr3_aa: CASSSMTGYEQYF
cdr3_nt: TGTGCCAGCAGCTCAATGACAGGTTACGAGCAGTACTTC
j_call: TRBJ2-7
clone_size: NA
d_call: NA
v_call: TRBV7-2

cdr3_aa: CASSEHRGPGNTIYF
cdr3_nt: TGCGCCAGCAGTGAACACAGGGGACCTGGAAACACCATATATTTT
j_call: TRBJ1-3
clone_size: once
d_call: TRBD1
v_call: TRBV10-1

cdr3_aa: CASSIGYEQYF
cdr3_nt: TGTGCCAGCAGCATCGGGTACGAGCAGTACTTC
j_call: TRBJ2-7
clone_size: NA
d_call: NA
v_call: TRBV11-2